A selection of T cell receptor beta chains follows, all from one sample in a study of identical twins. Each CDR3 protein gets one entry after TCRdb re-called the 5' RACE reads with MiXCR. The table includes about 530,000 distinct CDR3 sequences, 13% to 15% detected once. Another study also made use of these data, one on yellow fever vaccine responses in identical twins.

The sequenced material came from CD4+ T cells sorted from blood. These receptors were collected from a woman younger than 30 in good health. Each CDR3 is given with its conserved first and last residue. The order of the fields is D gene, V gene, CDR3 length, clone size, J gene, CDR3 DNA, CDR3 protein. A D gene is named only where the DNA matches it firmly. The size field is filled for only some rows; it gives once, few, many or a size class.

d_call: -; v_call: TRBV29-1; cdr3_length: 13; clone_size: few; j_call: TRBJ2-1; cdr3_nt: TGCAGCGTTGAGAGGGACTCCAACGATGAGCAGTTCTTC; cdr3_aa: CSVERDSNDEQFF
d_call: TRBD2; v_call: TRBV5-1; cdr3_length: 15; clone_size: -; j_call: TRBJ2-1; cdr3_nt: TGCGCCAGCAGCTCTCAGCGGGGGGGCAACGATGAGCAGTTCTTC; cdr3_aa: CASSSQRGGNDEQFF
d_call: TRBD2; v_call: TRBV10-2; cdr3_length: 17; clone_size: -; j_call: TRBJ2-1; cdr3_nt: TGCGCCAGCAGTGAGCTGCACCCGGGACTACCTTACAATGAGCAGTTCTTC; cdr3_aa: CASSELHPGLPYNEQFF
d_call: -; v_call: TRBV6-5; cdr3_length: 15; clone_size: -; j_call: TRBJ2-1; cdr3_nt: TGTGCCAGCAGTTACATGGGGGGCTCCTACAATGAGCAGTTCTTC; cdr3_aa: CASSYMGGSYNEQFF
d_call: -; v_call: TRBV7-6; cdr3_length: 16; clone_size: -; j_call: TRBJ1-2; cdr3_nt: TGTGCCAGCAGCTTACAGGGGCCATCTCCGACTTATGGCTACACCTTC; cdr3_aa: CASSLQGPSPTYGYTF
d_call: -; v_call: TRBV4-2; cdr3_length: 13; clone_size: -; j_call: TRBJ2-3; cdr3_nt: TGTGCCAGCAGCCAAGGGCATACAGATACGCAGTATTTT; cdr3_aa: CASSQGHTDTQYF
d_call: -; v_call: TRBV5-4; cdr3_length: 14; clone_size: few; j_call: TRBJ1-1; cdr3_nt: TGTGCCAGCAGCTCTTTTTCCGGGGCCCCTGAAGCTTTCTTT; cdr3_aa: CASSSFSGAPEAFF
d_call: -; v_call: TRBV12-3/TRBV12-4; cdr3_length: 14; clone_size: -; j_call: TRBJ2-1; cdr3_nt: TGTGCCAGCAGTCAAAGAGGGATCCCCAATGAGCAGTTCTTC; cdr3_aa: CASSQRGIPNEQFF
d_call: TRBD2; v_call: TRBV4-1; cdr3_length: 17; clone_size: few; j_call: TRBJ2-1; cdr3_nt: TGCGCCAGCAGCCAAGTCTTTGGCGGGGGGGCCGGCAATGAGCAGTTCTTC; cdr3_aa: CASSQVFGGGAGNEQFF
d_call: TRBD1; v_call: TRBV7-9; cdr3_length: 14; clone_size: -; j_call: TRBJ2-1; cdr3_nt: TGTGCCAGCAGCCTTGGACAGGGTTACTATGAGCAGTTCTTC; cdr3_aa: CASSLGQGYYEQFF
d_call: TRBD2; v_call: TRBV9; cdr3_length: 16; clone_size: few; j_call: TRBJ2-1; cdr3_nt: TGTGCCAGCAGCGTAGCGGGTCTAGCGGGAGGGGATGAGCAGTTCTTC; cdr3_aa: CASSVAGLAGGDEQFF
d_call: -; v_call: TRBV27; cdr3_length: 16; clone_size: few; j_call: TRBJ2-5; cdr3_nt: TGTGCCAGCAGAATAATAGGGGGGGCCCCCCAAGAGACCCAGTACTTC; cdr3_aa: CASRIIGGAPQETQYF
d_call: -; v_call: TRBV12-3/TRBV12-4; cdr3_length: 13; clone_size: -; j_call: TRBJ2-7; cdr3_nt: TGTGCCAGCAGAAACCGTAGTGGATCCGAGCAGTACTTC; cdr3_aa: CASRNRSGSEQYF
d_call: -; v_call: TRBV27; cdr3_length: 14; clone_size: -; j_call: TRBJ1-2; cdr3_nt: TGTGCCAGCAGTCCCATGACGGGGGTCTATGGCTACACCTTC; cdr3_aa: CASSPMTGVYGYTF
d_call: -; v_call: TRBV6-5; cdr3_length: 14; clone_size: few; j_call: TRBJ1-1; cdr3_nt: TGTGCCAGCAGTTACTCCCGGATGAACACTGAAGCTTTCTTT; cdr3_aa: CASSYSRMNTEAFF
d_call: TRBD1; v_call: TRBV29-1; cdr3_length: 14; clone_size: -; j_call: TRBJ2-1; cdr3_nt: TGCAGCGCCCGCCGGGACAGGGGGTTCCATGAGCAGTTCTTC; cdr3_aa: CSARRDRGFHEQFF
d_call: -; v_call: TRBV24-1; cdr3_length: 14; clone_size: -; j_call: TRBJ2-2; cdr3_nt: TGTGCCACCAGTGGACTACCAAACACCGGGGAGCTGTTTTTT; cdr3_aa: CATSGLPNTGELFF
d_call: -; v_call: TRBV3-1; cdr3_length: 14; clone_size: few; j_call: TRBJ2-7; cdr3_nt: TGTGCCAGCAGCCAATCAGACAGCTCCTACGAGCAGTACTTC; cdr3_aa: CASSQSDSSYEQYF
d_call: TRBD1; v_call: TRBV7-9; cdr3_length: 15; clone_size: -; j_call: TRBJ2-3; cdr3_nt: TGTGCCAGCAGCTTAGACAGGGGGGCGGTAGATACGCAGTATTTT; cdr3_aa: CASSLDRGAVDTQYF
d_call: TRBD2; v_call: TRBV6-1; cdr3_length: 16; clone_size: -; j_call: TRBJ2-1; cdr3_nt: TGTGCCAGCAGGAAAAGGGGACTAGCGGGTGACAATGAGCAGTTCTTC; cdr3_aa: CASRKRGLAGDNEQFF
d_call: -; v_call: TRBV18; cdr3_length: 17; clone_size: few; j_call: TRBJ1-1; cdr3_nt: TGTGCCAGCTCACCAAATTCCGGGACAACCAGGAACACTGAAGCTTTCTTT; cdr3_aa: CASSPNSGTTRNTEAFF
d_call: TRBD2; v_call: TRBV6-1; cdr3_length: 15; clone_size: many; j_call: TRBJ2-7; cdr3_nt: TGTGCCAGCAGTGCCACTAGCGGGGAATCTCACGAGCAGTACTTC; cdr3_aa: CASSATSGESHEQYF
d_call: -; v_call: TRBV2; cdr3_length: 15; clone_size: few; j_call: TRBJ2-3; cdr3_nt: TGTGCCAGCAGTGATAGTGGTCAAGGCACAGATACGCAGTATTTT; cdr3_aa: CASSDSGQGTDTQYF
d_call: TRBD2; v_call: TRBV5-1; cdr3_length: 15; clone_size: few; j_call: TRBJ2-3; cdr3_nt: TGCGCCAGCAGCCCCGGGACTAGCTTTGGAGATACGCAGTATTTT; cdr3_aa: CASSPGTSFGDTQYF
d_call: TRBD2; v_call: TRBV5-1; cdr3_length: 18; clone_size: -; j_call: TRBJ2-1; cdr3_nt: TGCGCCAGCAGCTTGGGTGGTAGCGGGAGGACAGCCTACAATGAGCAGTTCTTC; cdr3_aa: CASSLGGSGRTAYNEQFF
d_call: TRBD1; v_call: TRBV28; cdr3_length: 14; clone_size: few; j_call: TRBJ2-7; cdr3_nt: TGTGCCAGCAGTGACCGGACAGGGGCCTACGAGCAGTACTTC; cdr3_aa: CASSDRTGAYEQYF
d_call: TRBD2; v_call: TRBV12-3/TRBV12-4; cdr3_length: 15; clone_size: few; j_call: TRBJ2-1; cdr3_nt: TGTGCCAGCACCAATTCCGGGACTAGTAACGGTGAGCAGTTCTTC; cdr3_aa: CASTNSGTSNGEQFF
d_call: -; v_call: TRBV7-2; cdr3_length: 12; clone_size: few; j_call: TRBJ1-1; cdr3_nt: TGTGCCAGCAGCTTAGCCCCTTCGGAAGCTTTCTTT; cdr3_aa: CASSLAPSEAFF
d_call: -; v_call: TRBV10-3; cdr3_length: 15; clone_size: few; j_call: TRBJ1-4; cdr3_nt: TGTGCCACCCGTTTCGGTGGGGCAACTAATGAAAAACTGTTTTTT; cdr3_aa: CATRFGGATNEKLFF
d_call: TRBD1; v_call: TRBV5-1; cdr3_length: 16; clone_size: -; j_call: TRBJ1-1; cdr3_nt: TGCGCCAGCAGCTTGACCTGGACAGGGGTGAACACTGAAGCTTTCTTT; cdr3_aa: CASSLTWTGVNTEAFF
d_call: -; v_call: TRBV12-3/TRBV12-4; cdr3_length: 15; clone_size: few; j_call: TRBJ1-5; cdr3_nt: TGTGCCAGCAGTTTAGCGGGCAGGGTCGGTCAGCCCCAGCATTTT; cdr3_aa: CASSLAGRVGQPQHF
d_call: TRBD1; v_call: TRBV12-3/TRBV12-4; cdr3_length: 14; clone_size: -; j_call: TRBJ1-6; cdr3_nt: TGTGCCAGCAGAGGGGGCCCTGGGGGTTCACCCCTCCACTTT; cdr3_aa: CASRGGPGGSPLHF
d_call: -; v_call: TRBV5-1; cdr3_length: 14; clone_size: -; j_call: TRBJ1-1; cdr3_nt: TGCGCCAGCAGCTTATTACGGTTGAACACTGAAGCTTTCTTT; cdr3_aa: CASSLLRLNTEAFF
d_call: -; v_call: TRBV5-5; cdr3_length: 13; clone_size: few; j_call: TRBJ2-1; cdr3_nt: TGTGCCAGCAGCAACTACAGGGTGGATGAGCAGTTCTTC; cdr3_aa: CASSNYRVDEQFF
d_call: TRBD1; v_call: TRBV12-3/TRBV12-4; cdr3_length: 12; clone_size: -; j_call: TRBJ1-1; cdr3_nt: TGTGCCAGCAGTTTTGGACAGGTAAAGGCTTTCTTT; cdr3_aa: CASSFGQVKAFF
d_call: -; v_call: TRBV14; cdr3_length: 16; clone_size: -; j_call: TRBJ2-1; cdr3_nt: TGTGCCAGCAGCCAAGTTGGGGGGAGTTCCTACAATGAGCAGTTCTTC; cdr3_aa: CASSQVGGSSYNEQFF
d_call: -; v_call: TRBV29-1; cdr3_length: 13; clone_size: few; j_call: TRBJ2-3; cdr3_nt: TGCAGCGCCCGAACTAGCCCCACAGATACGCAGTATTTT; cdr3_aa: CSARTSPTDTQYF
d_call: -; v_call: TRBV11-2; cdr3_length: 14; clone_size: -; j_call: TRBJ1-3; cdr3_nt: TGTGCCAGCAGCTTAAACGACGGTGGAAACACCATATATTTT; cdr3_aa: CASSLNDGGNTIYF
d_call: -; v_call: TRBV7-9; cdr3_length: 12; clone_size: -; j_call: TRBJ2-2; cdr3_nt: TGTGCCAGCCCCTTGCGGGCCGGGGAGCTGTTTTTT; cdr3_aa: CASPLRAGELFF
d_call: TRBD1; v_call: TRBV20-1; cdr3_length: 16; clone_size: -; j_call: TRBJ1-3; cdr3_nt: TGCAGTGCTAGAGACGTGGACAGGGGGTCAGGAAACACCATATATTTT; cdr3_aa: CSARDVDRGSGNTIYF